Listed below are T cell receptor beta chains from one sample, sequenced in a study of CD8 T cells in Susac syndrome. TCRdb reanalysed the immunoSEQ multiplex PCR reads using MiXCR and keeps one entry per CDR3 protein. The sample holds 200,000 to 300,000 distinct CDR3 sequences, about 93% seen once. Input material: CD4+ T cells from PBMCs. The source of these receptors is a human donor with multiple sclerosis. Both conserved end residues are part of each CDR3. Each record gives: J gene, V gene, CDR3 protein.

j_call: TRBJ2-4
v_call: TRBV9
cdr3_aa: CASSDGTGFPKNIQYF

j_call: TRBJ2-4
v_call: TRBV7-8
cdr3_aa: CASSIPGQGVEHIQYF

j_call: TRBJ1-2
v_call: TRBV25-1
cdr3_aa: CASRRQGEVDGYTF

j_call: TRBJ2-4
v_call: TRBV19
cdr3_aa: CASQQGISKNIQYF

j_call: TRBJ2-5
v_call: TRBV6-1
cdr3_aa: CASRRGGGETQYF

j_call: TRBJ1-2
v_call: TRBV7-2
cdr3_aa: CASSPRDRGAYGYTF

j_call: TRBJ2-5
v_call: TRBV6-2/TRBV6-3
cdr3_aa: CASRGQNQETQYF

j_call: TRBJ2-5
v_call: TRBV3-1
cdr3_aa: CASSQQGETQYF

j_call: TRBJ2-7
v_call: TRBV5-1
cdr3_aa: CASSLEERADFYEQYF

j_call: TRBJ2-2
v_call: TRBV3-1
cdr3_aa: CASSQGLAGGRTGELFF

j_call: TRBJ2-1
v_call: TRBV24-1
cdr3_aa: CATSDASGGGFNEQFF

j_call: TRBJ2-3
v_call: TRBV6-5
cdr3_aa: CASSYLPPGTGGTDTQYF

j_call: TRBJ1-1
v_call: TRBV5-4
cdr3_aa: CASSQGTGGRAFF

j_call: TRBJ2-7
v_call: TRBV29-1
cdr3_aa: CSVGSGGLYEQYF

j_call: TRBJ1-1
v_call: TRBV7-3
cdr3_aa: CASSLTSGGEAFF

j_call: TRBJ1-5
v_call: TRBV5-6
cdr3_aa: CASSLGGGPQHF

j_call: TRBJ2-3
v_call: TRBV29-1
cdr3_aa: CSVRALSTADTQYF

j_call: TRBJ1-2
v_call: TRBV3-1
cdr3_aa: CASSQGFGRDGYTF

j_call: TRBJ1-1
v_call: TRBV12-3/TRBV12-4
cdr3_aa: CASRRGRAVTEAFF

j_call: TRBJ2-3
v_call: TRBV18
cdr3_aa: CASSQTSGAATDTQYF

j_call: TRBJ2-3
v_call: TRBV29-1
cdr3_aa: CSAEPGTDTQYF

j_call: TRBJ1-1
v_call: TRBV5-8
cdr3_aa: CASRENWGAFF

j_call: TRBJ2-2
v_call: TRBV4-1
cdr3_aa: CASSLNSGSSTGELFF

j_call: TRBJ1-4
v_call: TRBV20-1
cdr3_aa: CSGDRDSEKLFF

j_call: TRBJ1-5
v_call: TRBV12-3/TRBV12-4
cdr3_aa: CASSRGLPVGNQPQHF

j_call: TRBJ2-5
v_call: TRBV2
cdr3_aa: CASSAVSEAQETQYF

j_call: TRBJ1-5
v_call: TRBV6-5
cdr3_aa: CASSYREPKMYSNQPQHF

j_call: TRBJ1-5
v_call: TRBV6-2/TRBV6-3
cdr3_aa: CASRQVQEPQHF

j_call: TRBJ1-4
v_call: TRBV12-3/TRBV12-4
cdr3_aa: CASSLVSLFF

j_call: TRBJ2-6
v_call: TRBV7-8
cdr3_aa: CASSSGQGEFTGANVLTF

j_call: TRBJ2-1
v_call: TRBV18
cdr3_aa: CASSPGLAGDNEQFF

j_call: TRBJ1-1
v_call: TRBV5-1
cdr3_aa: CASSPQGVPEAFF

j_call: TRBJ2-1
v_call: TRBV7-2
cdr3_aa: CASSLIRQHGEQFF

j_call: TRBJ2-3
v_call: TRBV30
cdr3_aa: CAWSVGGLAVLDTQYF

j_call: TRBJ2-5
v_call: TRBV6-1
cdr3_aa: CASRDGWYQETQYF